A single sample is the source of the 27 T cell receptor beta chains below, sequenced in a study of blood T cell repertoires in COVID-19. The protocol was immunoSEQ multiplex PCR, while the TCRdb copy is restricted to in-frame clones and leaves out a portion. The repertoire holds over 200,000 clones, with 75% to 90% as singletons. The material sequenced was peripheral blood. Receptors originate from a woman younger than 45 who had recovered from COVID-19.

The chain joins TRBV30 to TRBJ1-2, with D unresolved. The CDR3 length is 14 residues. Germline V gene lookup returns CDR1 GTSNPN and CDR2 SVGIG (reference sequence). The V gene lost 2 bases and the J gene lost 4 bases, with 14 bases spanning the gap. The CDR3 loop is CAWSPPGPSYGYTF. The CDR3, as DNA: TGTGCCTGGAGTCCCCCTGGGCCGAGCTATGGCTACACCTTC. The full variable domain, its missing parts supplied by reference TRBV30 and TRBJ1-2, is SQTIHQWPATLVQPVGSPLSLECTVEGTSNPNLYWYRQAAGRGLQLLFYSVGIGQISSEVPQNLSASRPQDRQFILSSKKLLLSDSGFYLCAWSPPGPSYGYTFGSGTRLTVV.

The chain uses TRBV7-3 and TRBJ2-1; D call uncertain. The germline CDR1 and CDR2 sequences are SGHTA and FQGTGA. The germline V and J ends were trimmed by 9 bases and 0 bases, with 12 bases remaining between them. The CDR3 length is 14 residues. The CDR3 loop reads CASFPASSYNEQFF. In DNA, the CDR3 is TGTGCCAGTTTTCCCGCTAGCTCCTACAATGAGCAGTTCTTC.

The J gene is TRBJ1-4, the V gene TRBV5-1, with D perhaps TRBD1 (6 bases). The V gene's germline CDR1 is SGHRS and CDR2 YFSETQ. V was pared by 7 bases and J by 0 bases, with 13 bases between. CDR3 size: 15 residues. CDR3 nucleotides: TGCGCCAGCCAAACAGGGCCTACAACTAATGAAAAACTGTTTTTT. It is translated as CASQTGPTTNEKLFF.

This chain uses TRBV9 with TRBJ1-1, with a tentative D call TRBD1 (6 bases). The CDR3 is 14 amino acids. The germline CDR1 and CDR2 sequences are SGDLS and YYNGEE. V shed 2 bases and J shed 1 base, with 9 bases lying between them. CDR3 protein: CASSVDSRNTEAFF. DNA of the CDR3: TGTGCCAGCAGCGTGGACAGCCGGAACACTGAAGCTTTCTTT.

V usage is TRBV7-8 and J usage is TRBJ2-7; 8 nucleotides align to TRBD1. Germline V gives CDR1 SGHVS, CDR2 FQNEAQ. V lost 5 bases, J lost 3 bases, and 15 bases stayed unmatched. The CDR3 covers 17 residues. DNA of the CDR3: TGTGCCAGCAGCCGGAGCGCAGGGGGCAACGCCCTCTACGAGCAGTACTTC. This encodes CASSRSAGGNALYEQYF. The full variable domain, its missing parts supplied by reference TRBV7-8 and TRBJ2-7, is GAGVSQSPRYKVAKRGQDVALRCDPISGHVSLFWYQQALGQGPEFLTYFQNEAQLDKSGLPSDRFFAERPEGSVSTLKIQRTQQEDSAVYLCASSRSAGGNALYEQYFGPGTRLTVT.

The genes are TRBV19 and TRBJ2-2; 9 bases fit TRBD1. The CDR3 loop spans 15 amino acids. The germline CDR1 and CDR2 sequences are LNHDA and SQIVND (reference sequence). The V and J ends lost 1 base and 3 bases, in that order; junction bases with no gene match: 0. The CDR3 DNA follows: TGTGCCAGTAGTATAGGGGACAGGGACACCGGGGAGCTGTTTTTT. Encoded protein: CASSIGDRDTGELFF.

The chain uses TRBV2 and TRBJ1-1; D call uncertain. The CDR3 is 12 amino acids. V lost 3 bases, J lost 9 bases, and 11 bases lay in between. Per the germline V gene, CDR1 is SNHLY and CDR2 is FYNNEI. CDR3 sequence (DNA): TGTGCCAGCAGTGATCAGTTACAGAAAGCTTTCTTT. The encoded protein is CASSDQLQKAFF. Using reference TRBV2 and TRBJ1-1 for the parts outside the CDR3, the full variable domain is EPEVTQTPSHQVTQMGQEVILRCVPISNHLYFYWYRQILGQKVEFLVSFYNNEISEKSEIFDDQFSVERPDGSNFTLKIRSTKLEDSAMYFCASSDQLQKAFFGQGTRLTVV.

This clone was detected only once. This chain connects TRBV19 to TRBJ1-2, with D unresolved. Germline CDR1 and CDR2: LNHDA and SQIVND (reference sequence). The V end was cut by 3 bases, the J end by 1 base, with 9 bases between. CDR3 length equals 14 residues. CDR3 in amino acids: CASSIGGNNYGYTF. The DNA for the CDR3 is TGTGCCAGTAGTATCGGAGGGAATAACTATGGCTACACCTTC. The full variable domain, in which reference TRBV19 and TRBJ1-2 provide the parts outside the CDR3, is DGGITQSPKYLFRKEGQNVTLSCEQNLNHDAMYWYRQDPGQGLRLIYYSQIVNDFQKGDIAEGYSVSREKKESFPLTVTSAQKNPTAFYLCASSIGGNNYGYTFGSGTRLTVV.

The chain joins TRBV5-1 to TRBJ2-5; 11 bases line up with TRBD1. J was trimmed by 5 bases and V by 4 bases; bases with no gene match: 7. The CDR3 is made up of 15 amino acids. Germline V gives CDR1 SGHRS, CDR2 YFSETQ. This CDR3 reads CASSPGQGAWETQYF. In DNA, the CDR3 is TGCGCCAGCAGCCCCGGACAGGGGGCTTGGGAGACCCAGTACTTC.

The genes are TRBV30 and TRBJ2-1; TRBD2 aligns across 9 bases. V lost 3 bases, J lost 4 bases, and 4 bases stayed unmatched. Germline-derived CDR1 and CDR2 are GTSNPN and SVGIG (reference sequence). The CDR3 is 14 amino acids. As DNA, the CDR3 is TGTGCCTGGAGAGGGCGGGGGGGATACAATGAGCAGTTCTTC. Amino acid sequence: CAWRGRGGYNEQFF.

This chain connects TRBV9 to TRBJ2-5; the D gene is possibly TRBD2 (6 bases). The V gene lost 0 bases and the J gene lost 2 bases, with 14 bases spanning the gap. Germline V gene sequence: CDR1 SGDLS, CDR2 YYNGEE. The CDR3 length is 16 residues. In DNA form, the CDR3 reads TGTGCCAGCAGCGTAGGGGTGGGACGGGGGCAAGAGACCCAGTACTTC. Amino acid sequence: CASSVGVGRGQETQYF.

J is TRBJ1-6 and V is TRBV27; no firm D call. Trimming stripped 6 bases from V and 0 bases from J, with 18 bases between. The germline gives CDR1 MNHEY, CDR2 SMNVEV (reference sequence). This CDR3 contains 18 residues. This CDR3 is CASRGAHYKSSYNSPLHF. The CDR3 nucleotides are TGTGCCAGCAGAGGCGCGCACTATAAGAGCTCCTATAATTCACCCCTCCACTTT.

This chain uses TRBV2 with TRBJ1-2; possible D gene TRBD1, 6 bases. The CDR3 totals 15 residues. Germline V CDR1 and CDR2: SNHLY, FYNNEI. V was pared by 0 bases and J by 2 bases, with 10 bases between. The chain's CDR3 is CASSEAGQLNYGYTF. The CDR3 DNA is TGTGCCAGCAGTGAAGCCGGACAGCTCAACTATGGCTACACCTTC.

The CDR3 spells CASSPQGVSYNEQFF. The CDR3 nucleotides are TGTGCCAGCTCACCACAGGGGGTCTCCTACAATGAGCAGTTCTTC. J is TRBJ2-1 and V is TRBV18, with D possibly being TRBD1 (6 bases). CDR3 size: 15 residues. Trimming shortened V by 1 base and J by 0 bases, and 7 bases separated the two germline ends. Germline V lookup: CDR1 KGHSH, CDR2 LQKENI.

The CDR3 sequence: CSVRTANSNYEQYF. The CDR3 DNA is TGCAGCGTTAGGACAGCCAACTCCAACTACGAGCAGTACTTC. The V call is TRBV29-1, the J call TRBJ2-7; tentative D call: TRBD1 (6 bases). Germline loops: CDR1 SQVTM, CDR2 ANQGSEA. This CDR3 has 14 residues. V lost 5 bases and J lost 3, with 17 bases in between.

V usage is TRBV4-1 and J usage is TRBJ1-1; TRBD1 might be the D (6 bases). Germline V gene data show CDR1 as MGHRA and CDR2 as YSYEKL. The CDR3 is made up of 17 amino acids. V was trimmed by 0 bases and J by 4 bases, leaving 18 bases between them. This CDR3 reads CASSQDTGTVPSTEAFF. CDR3 DNA sequence: TGCGCCAGCAGCCAAGACACAGGGACGGTGCCGAGCACTGAAGCTTTCTTT.

CDR3 in DNA: TGTGCCAGCAGCCTGGGACAGGGCAGATCCGAGCAGTACTTC. Its translation is CASSLGQGRSEQYF. J is TRBJ2-7 and V is TRBV5-6; 9 bases are shared with TRBD1. CDR3 size: 14 residues. Germline CDR1 and CDR2: SGHDT and YYEEEE. V lost 4 bases, J lost 6 bases, and 8 bases stayed unmatched.

This clone showed up many times. This rearrangement joins TRBV3-1 (or the pseudogene TRBV3-2) to TRBJ2-2; 10 positions agree with TRBD1. With V trimmed by 1 base and J by 7 bases, 3 bases remained unmatched. In germline, CDR1 is LGHDT, CDR2 YNNKEL (reference sequence). CDR3 length: 15 amino acids. In nucleotides, the CDR3 is TGTGCCAGCAGCCAAGGGACAGGGGGGATCGGGGAGCTGTTTTTT. It yields the protein CASSQGTGGIGELFF.

This sequence joins TRBV19 and TRBJ1-4; TRBD1 agrees at 10 bases. CDR1 is LNHDA, CDR2 SQIVND, per germline (reference sequence). There are 17 residues in the CDR3. V shed 2 bases, J shed 5 bases, and the junction held 8 bases outside the gene matches. CDR3 protein: CASSIKFRTGGNEKLFF. CDR3 nucleotide sequence: TGTGCCAGTAGTATAAAATTCCGGACAGGGGGAAATGAAAAACTGTTTTTT.

Here the CDR3 reads CASRAGTDTGELFF. The CDR3 DNA reads TGTGCCAGCAGGGCCGGGACAGACACCGGGGAGCTGTTTTTT. This rearrangement joins TRBV2 to TRBJ2-2; 7 positions agree with TRBD1. This CDR3 region has 14 residues. The germline V gene encodes CDR1 SNHLY and CDR2 FYNNEI. Losses at the gene ends were 6 bases for V and 3 bases for J; bases not matched to a gene: 4. The full variable domain, in which reference TRBV2 and TRBJ2-2 provide the parts outside the CDR3, is EPEVTQTPSHQVTQMGQEVILRCVPISNHLYFYWYRQILGQKVEFLVSFYNNEISEKSEIFDDQFSVERPDGSNFTLKIRSTKLEDSAMYFCASRAGTDTGELFFGEGSRLTVL.

Worth noting for this clone: A single base separates this from a much larger clone, so it may be a read error. CDR3: CASSFRDTYNEQFF. The CDR3, as DNA: TGTGCCAGCAGCTTTCGGGACACCTACAATGAGCAGTTCTTC. The J gene is TRBJ2-1, the V gene TRBV12-1; the table's D call, TRBD1, has no DNA check behind it. TRBV12-1 is shown as a pseudogene. The CDR3 has 14 amino acids.

The chain has TRBV10-2 and TRBJ1-1; no clear D. V lost 10 bases and J lost 1, with 16 bases in between. The length of the CDR3 is 14 residues. Germline-derived CDR1 and CDR2 are WSHSY and SAAADI. In DNA form, the CDR3 reads TGCGCCACCCTCGGTTGGGGAGAGAACACTGAAGCTTTCTTT. Protein sequence: CATLGWGENTEAFF.

The gene calls are TRBV29-1 and TRBJ2-1, with 9 bases lining up with TRBD2. CDR1 is SQVTM and CDR2 is ANQGSEA in the germline V gene. There are 15 residues in the CDR3. J lost 4 bases, V lost 7 bases, and 11 bases had no gene match. The CDR3 DNA is TGCAGCGGTACCCCCCCCAGCGGGGGGTACAATGAGCAGTTCTTC. Translation gives CSGTPPSGGYNEQFF.

The J gene is TRBJ1-3, the V gene TRBV2; the match to TRBD1 covers 7 bases. The CDR3 is 17 residues long. J was trimmed by 7 bases and V by 5 bases; bases with no gene match: 17. CDR1 is SNHLY and CDR2 is FYNNEI in the germline V gene. The CDR3 region is CASSSGTVRVVANTIYF. The CDR3 nucleotides are TGTGCCAGCAGTTCCGGGACAGTCCGCGTGGTGGCGAACACCATATATTTT.

The chain couples TRBV4-2 to TRBJ1-5; TRBD1 matches at 10 bases. Looked up from germline, CDR1 is LGHNA and CDR2 is YNFKEQ. This CDR3 is built from 18 residues. The ends lost 3 bases at V and 2 bases at J; junction bases unmatched: 10. The CDR3 region has the DNA TGTGCCAGCAGCCAGGACCGACAGGGGGCAAGCGGCAATCAGCCCCAGCATTTT. Translated, it gives CASSQDRQGASGNQPQHF.

The gene calls are TRBV2 and TRBJ2-3; possibly TRBD2 for D (6 bases). The CDR3 runs to 14 residues. V lost 7 bases, J lost 1 base, and 12 bases lay in between. The germline CDR1 and CDR2 sequences are SNHLY and FYNNEI. This chain's CDR3 is CASKFREGTDTQYF. The CDR3, as DNA: TGTGCCAGCAAATTTAGGGAGGGCACAGATACGCAGTATTTT.

The V gene is TRBV5-1, the J gene TRBJ1-1, with TRBD1 matching 7 bases. CDR3 length equals 16 residues. CDR1 and CDR2 from the germline V gene are SGHRS and YFSETQ. V was clipped by 3 bases and J by 1 base; unmatched bases: 9. CDR3 protein: CASSSNPTGSNTEAFF. The CDR3 region has the DNA TGCGCCAGCAGCTCAAATCCGACAGGGTCGAACACTGAAGCTTTCTTT.